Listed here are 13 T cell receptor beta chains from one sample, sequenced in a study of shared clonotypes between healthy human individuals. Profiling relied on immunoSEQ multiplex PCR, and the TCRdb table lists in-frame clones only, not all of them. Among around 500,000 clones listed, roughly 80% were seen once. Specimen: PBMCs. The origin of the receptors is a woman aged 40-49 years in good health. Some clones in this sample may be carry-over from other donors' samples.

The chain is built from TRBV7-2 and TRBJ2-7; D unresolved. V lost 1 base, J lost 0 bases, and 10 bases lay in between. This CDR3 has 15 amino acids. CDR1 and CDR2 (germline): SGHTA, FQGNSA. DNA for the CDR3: TGTGCCAGCAGCTTAGTGGGCACGGGCTCCTACGAGCAGTACTTC. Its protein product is CASSLVGTGSYEQYF.

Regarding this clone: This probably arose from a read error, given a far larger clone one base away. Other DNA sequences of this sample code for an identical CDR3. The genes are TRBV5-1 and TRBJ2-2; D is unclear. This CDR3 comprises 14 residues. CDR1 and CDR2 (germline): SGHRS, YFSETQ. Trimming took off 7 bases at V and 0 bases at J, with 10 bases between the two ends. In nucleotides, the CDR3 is TGCGCCAGCTCCGACCGGCCGAACACCGGGGAGCTGTTTTTT. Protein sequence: CASSDRPNTGELFF.

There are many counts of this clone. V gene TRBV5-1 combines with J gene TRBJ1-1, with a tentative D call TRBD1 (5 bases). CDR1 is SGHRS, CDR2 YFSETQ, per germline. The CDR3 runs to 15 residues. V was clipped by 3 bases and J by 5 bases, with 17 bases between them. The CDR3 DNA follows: TGCGCCAGCAGCTCAAATACAGGTTTGAGGACTGAAGCTTTCTTT. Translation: CASSSNTGLRTEAFF.

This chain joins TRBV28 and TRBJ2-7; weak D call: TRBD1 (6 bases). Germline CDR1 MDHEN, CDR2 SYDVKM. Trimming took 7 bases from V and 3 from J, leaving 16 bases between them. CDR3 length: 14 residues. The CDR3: CASTMGHRSYEQYF. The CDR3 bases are TGTGCCAGCACCATGGGACATAGAAGCTACGAGCAGTACTTC. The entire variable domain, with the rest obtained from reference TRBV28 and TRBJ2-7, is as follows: DVKVTQSSRYLVKRTGEKVFLECVQDMDHENMFWYRQDPGLGLRLIYFSYDVKMKEKGDIPEGYSVSREKKERFSLILESASTNQTSMYLCASTMGHRSYEQYFGPGTRLTVT.

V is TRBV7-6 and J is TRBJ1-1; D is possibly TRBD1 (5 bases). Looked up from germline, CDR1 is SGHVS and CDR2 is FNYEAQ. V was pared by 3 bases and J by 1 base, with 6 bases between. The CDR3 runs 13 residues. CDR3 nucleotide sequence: TGTGCCAGCAGCTTGACAGCGAACACTGAAGCTTTCTTT. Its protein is CASSLTANTEAFF.

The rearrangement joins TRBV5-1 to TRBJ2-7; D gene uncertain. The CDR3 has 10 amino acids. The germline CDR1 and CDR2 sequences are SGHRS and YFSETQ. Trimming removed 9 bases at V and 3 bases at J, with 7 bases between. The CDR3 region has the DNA TGCGCCACCCCAGGCTACGAGCAGTACTTC. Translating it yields CATPGYEQYF. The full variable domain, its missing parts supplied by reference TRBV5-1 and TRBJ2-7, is KAGVTQTPRYLIKTRGQQVTLSCSPISGHRSVSWYQQTPGQGLQFLFEYFSETQRNKGNFPGRFSGRQFSNSRSEMNVSTLELGDSALYLCATPGYEQYFGPGTRLTVT.

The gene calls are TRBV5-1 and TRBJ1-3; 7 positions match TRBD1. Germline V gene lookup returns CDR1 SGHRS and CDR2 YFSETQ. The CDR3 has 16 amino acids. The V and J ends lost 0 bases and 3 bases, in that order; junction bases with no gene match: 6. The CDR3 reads CASSLEGTAIGNTIYF. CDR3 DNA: TGCGCCAGCAGCTTGGAAGGGACAGCTATTGGAAACACCATATATTTT.

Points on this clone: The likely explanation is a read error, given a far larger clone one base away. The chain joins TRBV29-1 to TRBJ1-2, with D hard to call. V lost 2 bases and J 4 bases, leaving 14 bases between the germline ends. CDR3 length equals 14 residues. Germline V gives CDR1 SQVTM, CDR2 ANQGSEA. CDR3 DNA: TGCAGCGTTGAAAAGTCAGGACGAGTCTATGGCTACACCTTC. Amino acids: CSVEKSGRVYGYTF.

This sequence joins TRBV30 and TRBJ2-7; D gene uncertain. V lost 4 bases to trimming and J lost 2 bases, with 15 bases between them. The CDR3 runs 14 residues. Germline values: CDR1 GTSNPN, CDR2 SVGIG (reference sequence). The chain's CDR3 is CAWTPLTETYEQYF. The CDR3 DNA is TGTGCCTGGACTCCTCTGACTGAAACCTACGAGCAGTACTTC.

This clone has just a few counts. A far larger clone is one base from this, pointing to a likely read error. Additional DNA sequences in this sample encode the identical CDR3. CDR3 region: CASRGDIGGGSEAFF. For the CDR3, the DNA is TGCGCCAGCAGGGGGGATATAGGGGGCGGATCTGAAGCTTTCTTT. The V call is TRBV28, the J call TRBJ1-1, with TRBD1 identical over 7 bases. Per germline, CDR1 MDHEN and CDR2 SYDVKM. This CDR3 has 15 amino acids.

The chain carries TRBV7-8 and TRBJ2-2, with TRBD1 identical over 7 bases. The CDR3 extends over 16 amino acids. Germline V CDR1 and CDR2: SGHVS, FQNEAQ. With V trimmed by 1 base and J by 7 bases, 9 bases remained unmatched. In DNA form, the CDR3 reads TGTGCCAGCAGCTTAGTACAGGGGACCCTTCGCGGGGAGCTGTTTTTT. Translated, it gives CASSLVQGTLRGELFF.

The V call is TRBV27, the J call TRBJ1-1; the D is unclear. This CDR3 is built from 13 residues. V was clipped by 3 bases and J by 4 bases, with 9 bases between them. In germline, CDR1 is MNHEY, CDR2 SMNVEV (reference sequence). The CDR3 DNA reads TGTGCCAGCAGTTTTACTCCGGGCACTGAAGCTTTCTTT. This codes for CASSFTPGTEAFF.

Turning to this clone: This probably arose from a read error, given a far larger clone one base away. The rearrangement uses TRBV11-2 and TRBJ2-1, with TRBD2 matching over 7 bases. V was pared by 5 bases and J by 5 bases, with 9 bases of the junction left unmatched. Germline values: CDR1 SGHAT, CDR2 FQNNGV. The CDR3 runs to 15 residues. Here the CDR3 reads CASSPLKGGDNEQFF. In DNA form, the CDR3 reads TGTGCCAGCAGCCCTCTCAAGGGAGGGGACAATGAGCAGTTCTTC.